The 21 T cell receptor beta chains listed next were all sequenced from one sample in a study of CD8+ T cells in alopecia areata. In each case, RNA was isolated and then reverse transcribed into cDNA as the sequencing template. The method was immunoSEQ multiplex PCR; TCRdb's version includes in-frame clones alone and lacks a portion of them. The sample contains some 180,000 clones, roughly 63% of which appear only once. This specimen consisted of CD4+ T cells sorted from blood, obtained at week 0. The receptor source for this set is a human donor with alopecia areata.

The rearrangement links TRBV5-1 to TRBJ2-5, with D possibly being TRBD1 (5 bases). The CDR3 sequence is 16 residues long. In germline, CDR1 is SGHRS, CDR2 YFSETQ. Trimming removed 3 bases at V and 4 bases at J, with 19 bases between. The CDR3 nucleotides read TGCGCCAGCAGCTCCTCAGGGCCCCAACCGGGAGAGACCCAGTACTTC. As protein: CASSSSGPQPGETQYF.

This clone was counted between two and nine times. DNA for the CDR3: TGCGCCAGCAGCTTGAGGGGGACTATCGGAGATACGCAGTATTTT. It specifies CASSLRGTIGDTQYF. This chain uses TRBV5-1 with TRBJ2-3; possible D gene TRBD2, 7 bases. Germline CDR1 reads SGHRS; CDR2 reads YFSETQ. The V gene lost 1 base and the J gene lost 5 bases, with 14 bases spanning the gap. The length of the CDR3 is 15 residues. The full variable domain, rest sourced from reference TRBV5-1 and TRBJ2-3, is KAGVTQTPRYLIKTRGQQVTLSCSPISGHRSVSWYQQTPGQGLQFLFEYFSETQRNKGNFPGRFSGRQFSNSRSEMNVSTLELGDSALYLCASSLRGTIGDTQYFGPGTRLTVL.

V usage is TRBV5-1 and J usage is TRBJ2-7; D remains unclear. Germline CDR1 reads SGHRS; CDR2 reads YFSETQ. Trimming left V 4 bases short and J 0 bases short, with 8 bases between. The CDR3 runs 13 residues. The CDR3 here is CASSPSSSYEQYF. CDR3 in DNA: TGCGCCAGCAGCCCCAGTAGCTCCTACGAGCAGTACTTC.

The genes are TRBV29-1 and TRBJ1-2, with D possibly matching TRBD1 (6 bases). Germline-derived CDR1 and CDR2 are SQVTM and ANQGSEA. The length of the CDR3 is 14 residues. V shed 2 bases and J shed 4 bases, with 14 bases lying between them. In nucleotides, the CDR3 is TGCAGCGTTGAACGGGGGGGCTTGGCCTATGGCTACACCTTC. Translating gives CSVERGGLAYGYTF.

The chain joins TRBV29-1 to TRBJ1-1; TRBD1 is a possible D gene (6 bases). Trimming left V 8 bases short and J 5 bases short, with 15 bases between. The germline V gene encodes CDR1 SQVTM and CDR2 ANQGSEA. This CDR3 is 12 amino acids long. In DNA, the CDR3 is TGCAGCTACCGTCAGGGGAAGACTGAAGCTTTCTTT. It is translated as CSYRQGKTEAFF.

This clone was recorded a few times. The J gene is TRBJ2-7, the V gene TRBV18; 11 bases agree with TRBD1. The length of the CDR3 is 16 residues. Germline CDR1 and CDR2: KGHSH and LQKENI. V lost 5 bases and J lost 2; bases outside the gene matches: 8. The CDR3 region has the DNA TGTGCCAGCTCAGTTACCGGGACAGGGGGAACCTACGAGCAGTACTTC. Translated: CASSVTGTGGTYEQYF.

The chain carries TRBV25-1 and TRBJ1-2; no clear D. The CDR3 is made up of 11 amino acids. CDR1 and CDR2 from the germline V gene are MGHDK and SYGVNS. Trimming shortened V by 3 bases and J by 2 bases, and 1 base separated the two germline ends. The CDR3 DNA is TGTGCCAGCAGTGACAACTATGGCTACACCTTC. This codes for CASSDNYGYTF.

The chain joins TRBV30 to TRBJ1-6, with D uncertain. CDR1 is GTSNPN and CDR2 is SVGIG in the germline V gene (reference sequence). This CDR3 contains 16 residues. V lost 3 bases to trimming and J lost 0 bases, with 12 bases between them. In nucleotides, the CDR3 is TGTGCCTGGAGAGATTCCTCGGGCTCCTATAATTCACCCCTCCACTTT. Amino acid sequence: CAWRDSSGSYNSPLHF.

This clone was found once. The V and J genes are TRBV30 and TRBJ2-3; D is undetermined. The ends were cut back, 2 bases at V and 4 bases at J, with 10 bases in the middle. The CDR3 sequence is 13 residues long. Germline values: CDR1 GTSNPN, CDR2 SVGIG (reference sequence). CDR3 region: CAWSLEQADTQYF. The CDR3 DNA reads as TGTGCCTGGAGTTTAGAGCAAGCAGATACGCAGTATTTT.

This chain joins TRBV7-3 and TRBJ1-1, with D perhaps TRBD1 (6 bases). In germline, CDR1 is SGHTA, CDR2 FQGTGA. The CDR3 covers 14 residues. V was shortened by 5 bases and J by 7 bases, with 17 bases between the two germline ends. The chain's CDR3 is CASSLMGGEGEAFF. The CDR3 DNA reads TGTGCCAGCAGCCTCATGGGGGGCGAAGGTGAAGCTTTCTTT. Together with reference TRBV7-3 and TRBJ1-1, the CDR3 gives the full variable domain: GAGVSQTPSNKVTEKGKYVELRCDPISGHTALYWYRQSLGQGPEFLIYFQGTGAADDSGLPNDRFFAVRPEGSVSTLKIQRTERGDSAVYLCASSLMGGEGEAFFGQGTRLTVV.

The CDR3 DNA reads as TGCGCCAGCAAGCTTAGGGGGGCTGGAAGGACTGAAGCTTTCTTT. This codes for CASKLRGAGRTEAFF. V gene TRBV5-1 combines with J gene TRBJ1-1; D possibly corresponds to TRBD1 (6 bases). With 6 bases removed from V and 5 bases from J, the gap between germline ends came to 20 bases. The CDR3 is 15 amino acids. The germline V gene has CDR1 SGHRS and CDR2 YFSETQ.

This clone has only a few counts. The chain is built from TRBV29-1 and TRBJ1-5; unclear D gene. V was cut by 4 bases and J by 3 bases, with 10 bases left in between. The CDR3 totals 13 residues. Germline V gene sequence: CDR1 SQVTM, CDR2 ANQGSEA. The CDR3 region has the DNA TGCAGCGTTGTAGTCCCCACCAATCAGCCCCAGCATTTT. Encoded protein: CSVVVPTNQPQHF.

This CDR3 reads CASSPGLIMNTEAFF. In DNA form, the CDR3 reads TGTGCCAGCAGCCCGGGACTTATAATGAACACTGAAGCTTTCTTT. V and J are TRBV11-2 and TRBJ1-1, with a weak D call TRBD1 (5 bases). Trimming shortened V by 5 bases and J by 0 bases, and 13 bases separated the two germline ends. The CDR3 extends over 15 amino acids. CDR1 is SGHAT, CDR2 FQNNGV, per germline.

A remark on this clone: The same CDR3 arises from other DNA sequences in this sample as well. In DNA, the CDR3 is TGCAGCGTCGTGGGACAGCCAAATGAAAAACTGTTTTTT. It encodes CSVVGQPNEKLFF. V usage is TRBV29-1 and J usage is TRBJ1-4; the match to TRBD1 covers 7 bases. Germline V gives CDR1 SQVTM, CDR2 ANQGSEA. Trimming took 6 bases from V and 5 from J; bases not matched to a gene: 6. CDR3 length equals 13 residues.

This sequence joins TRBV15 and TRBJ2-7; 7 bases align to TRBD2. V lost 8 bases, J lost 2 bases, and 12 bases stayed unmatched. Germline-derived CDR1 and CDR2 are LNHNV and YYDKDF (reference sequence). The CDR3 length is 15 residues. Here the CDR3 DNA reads TGTGCCACCGGGGTTCGCGGGGGAACCCCCTACGAGCAGTACTTC. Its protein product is CATGVRGGTPYEQYF. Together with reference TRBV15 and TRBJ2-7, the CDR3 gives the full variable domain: DAMVIQNPRYQVTQFGKPVTLSCSQTLNHNVMYWYQQKSSQAPKLLFHYYDKDFNNEADTPDNFQSRRPNTSFCFLDIRSPGLGDTAMYLCATGVRGGTPYEQYFGPGTRLTVT.

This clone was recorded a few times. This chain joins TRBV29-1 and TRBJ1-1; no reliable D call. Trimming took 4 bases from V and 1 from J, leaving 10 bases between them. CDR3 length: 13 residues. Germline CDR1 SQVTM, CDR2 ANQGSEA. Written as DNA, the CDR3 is TGCAGCGTTGTGCAGTCAGGGAACACTGAAGCTTTCTTT. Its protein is CSVVQSGNTEAFF.

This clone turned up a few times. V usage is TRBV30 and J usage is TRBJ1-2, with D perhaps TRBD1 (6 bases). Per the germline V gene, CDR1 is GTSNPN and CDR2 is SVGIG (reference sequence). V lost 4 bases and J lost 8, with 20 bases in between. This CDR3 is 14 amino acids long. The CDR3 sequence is CAWNVPQGFGGYTF. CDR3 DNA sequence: TGTGCCTGGAACGTTCCACAGGGCTTCGGGGGCTACACCTTC.

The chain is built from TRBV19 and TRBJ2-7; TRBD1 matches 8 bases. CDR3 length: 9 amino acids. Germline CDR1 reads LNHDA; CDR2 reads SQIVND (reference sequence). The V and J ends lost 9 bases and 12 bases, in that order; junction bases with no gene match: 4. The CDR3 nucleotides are TGTGCCAGCGACAGGGGCCCGTACTTC. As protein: CASDRGPYF.

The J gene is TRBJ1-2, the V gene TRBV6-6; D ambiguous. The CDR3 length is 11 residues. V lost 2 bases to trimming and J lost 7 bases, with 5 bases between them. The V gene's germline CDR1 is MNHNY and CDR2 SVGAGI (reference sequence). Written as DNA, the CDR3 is TGTGCCAGCAGTTACGGGGTTGGCTACACCTTC. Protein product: CASSYGVGYTF.

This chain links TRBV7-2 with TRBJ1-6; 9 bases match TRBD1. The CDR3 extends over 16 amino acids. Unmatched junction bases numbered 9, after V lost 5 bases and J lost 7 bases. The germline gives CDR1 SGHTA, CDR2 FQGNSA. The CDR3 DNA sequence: TGTGCCAGCAGCGACCGAACCGGGACAGGGAATTCACCCCTCCACTTT. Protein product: CASSDRTGTGNSPLHF.

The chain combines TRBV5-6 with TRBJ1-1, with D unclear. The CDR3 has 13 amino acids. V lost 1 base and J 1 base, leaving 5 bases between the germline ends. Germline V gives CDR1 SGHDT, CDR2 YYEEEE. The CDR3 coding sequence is TGTGCCAGCAGCTTGCGGGAGAACACTGAAGCTTTCTTT. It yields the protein CASSLRENTEAFF.